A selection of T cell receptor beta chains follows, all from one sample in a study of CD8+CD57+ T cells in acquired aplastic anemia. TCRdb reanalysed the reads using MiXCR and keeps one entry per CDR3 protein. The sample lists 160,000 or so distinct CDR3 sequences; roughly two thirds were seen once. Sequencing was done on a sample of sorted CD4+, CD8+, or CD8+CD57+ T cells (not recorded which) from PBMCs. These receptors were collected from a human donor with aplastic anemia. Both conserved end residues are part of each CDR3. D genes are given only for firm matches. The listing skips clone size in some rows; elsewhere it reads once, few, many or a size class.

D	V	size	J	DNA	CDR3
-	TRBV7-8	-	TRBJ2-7	TGTGCCAGCAGCTTCACGGTAGGATTGGGCTACGAGCAGTACTTC	CASSFTVGLGYEQYF
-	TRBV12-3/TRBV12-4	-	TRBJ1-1	TGTGCCAGCAGTTTTGAACCAGGGGCGGGCGGGATGGCTTTCTTT	CASSFEPGAGGMAFF
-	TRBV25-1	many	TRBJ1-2	TGTGCCAGCAGTGAAGTGGACTACTATGGCTACACCTTC	CASSEVDYYGYTF
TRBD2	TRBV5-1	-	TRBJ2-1	TGCGCCAGCAGCTTGGTAGGTAGCGGGAGGGCCAACGAGCAGTTCTTC	CASSLVGSGRANEQFF
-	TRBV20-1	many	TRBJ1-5	TGCAGTGCTAGACCCTTACAAGTCTTCCTAGCCCATCAGCCCCAGCATTTT	CSARPLQVFLAHQPQHF
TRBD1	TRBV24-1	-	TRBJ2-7	TGTGCCACCAGTGATTACCAGGGACAGAGATCCTACGAGCAGTACTTC	CATSDYQGQRSYEQYF
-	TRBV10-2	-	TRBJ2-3	TGCGCCAGCAGTGACGTGGGATTATCAGATACGCAGTATTTT	CASSDVGLSDTQYF
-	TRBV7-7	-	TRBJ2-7	TGTGCTAGCAGCATCAGGGAAACTTGGGCCGAGCAGTACTTC	CASSIRETWAEQYF
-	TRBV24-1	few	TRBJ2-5	TGTGCCACCAGTGATTTGGATGGGTCCCAAGAGACCCAGTACTTC	CATSDLDGSQETQYF
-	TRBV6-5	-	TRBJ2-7	TGTGCCAGCGAACCCGCGGCCGGAGAGCAGTACTTC	CASEPAAGEQYF
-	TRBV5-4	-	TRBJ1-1	TGTGCCAGCAGCTTAGACAAAGGGGGTGAAGCTTTCTTT	CASSLDKGGEAFF
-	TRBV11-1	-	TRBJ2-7	TGTGCCAGCAGCTTAGCCCCGGGTTCTACCCCCTACGAGCAGTACTTC	CASSLAPGSTPYEQYF
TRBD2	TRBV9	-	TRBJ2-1	TGTGCCAGCAGCGTCGCCCGGGAAGCGGGATTATTCAATGAGCAGTTCTTC	CASSVAREAGLFNEQFF
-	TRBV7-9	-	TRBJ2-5	TGTGCCAGCAGCTTTTCAACTGAGACCCAGTACTTC	CASSFSTETQYF
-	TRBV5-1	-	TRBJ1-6	TGCGCCAGCAGCTTGGATCCTGGTCCGGATTCACCCCTCCACTTT	CASSLDPGPDSPLHF
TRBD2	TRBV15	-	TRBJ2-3	TGTGCCACCAGCAGTGCCACGGGACTAGCGCAGGCCACAGATACGCAGTATTTT	CATSSATGLAQATDTQYF
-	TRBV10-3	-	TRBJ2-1	TGTGCCATCACCCCCAACAGGGAGCCTTATGGTGAGCAGTTCTTC	CAITPNREPYGEQFF
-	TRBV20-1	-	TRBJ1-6	TGCAGTGCTAAAACAAGGCAGGGAAATTCACCCCTCCACTTT	CSAKTRQGNSPLHF
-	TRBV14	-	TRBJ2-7	TGTGCCAGCAGCCACTCCGCGCACGAGCAGTACTTC	CASSHSAHEQYF
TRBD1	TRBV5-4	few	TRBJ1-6	TGTGCCAGCAGCGCGGGACAGGATGGTTCACCCCTCCACTTT	CASSAGQDGSPLHF
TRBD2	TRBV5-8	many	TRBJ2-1	TGTGCCAGCAGCTTGGATCCTAGCGGGAGGAGGGATGAGCAGTTCTTC	CASSLDPSGRRDEQFF
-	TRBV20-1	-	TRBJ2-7	TGCAGTGCCAGGGGGGCGTCCGACGAGCAGTACTTC	CSARGASDEQYF
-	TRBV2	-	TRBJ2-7	TGTGCCATCAGTGAGTCGGGACCGCGCGAGCAGTACTTC	CAISESGPREQYF
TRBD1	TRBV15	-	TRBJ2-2	TGTGCCACCAGCAGGGCCACAGGGGATGAGCTGTTTTTT	CATSRATGDELFF
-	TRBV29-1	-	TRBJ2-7	TGCAGCGTCCAAGGGCGGCCAGGGGACCCGAGCTCCTACGAGCAGTACTTC	CSVQGRPGDPSSYEQYF
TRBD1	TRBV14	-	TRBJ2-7	TGTGCCAGCAGCCAAGATCGGGGACAGGGGCGCTACGAGCAGTACTTC	CASSQDRGQGRYEQYF
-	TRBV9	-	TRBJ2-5	TGTGCCAGCAGCGTAGGGACTAACCAAGAGACCCAGTACTTC	CASSVGTNQETQYF
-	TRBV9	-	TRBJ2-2	TGTGCCAGCAGCGCGACGAGCACCGGGGAGCTGTTTTTT	CASSATSTGELFF
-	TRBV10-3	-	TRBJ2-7	TGTGCCATCAGTGAGTTGCAGGCGCAGTCTCAGCGGGCCGACTACGAGCAGTACTTC	CAISELQAQSQRADYEQYF
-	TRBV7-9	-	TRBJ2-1	TGTGCCAGCAGCTTAGGACGAGACAATGAGCAGTTCTTC	CASSLGRDNEQFF
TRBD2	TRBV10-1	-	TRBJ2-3	TGCGCCTCCGGACTAGCGGGGATCACAGATACGCAGTATTTT	CASGLAGITDTQYF
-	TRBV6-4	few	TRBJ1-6	TGTGCCAGCAGTGATTCGGGAAATTCACCCCTCCACTTT	CASSDSGNSPLHF
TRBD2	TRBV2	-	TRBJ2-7	TGTGCCAGCAGCGTAGGGGTAGCGGGGGGCTCCCACGAGCAGTACTTC	CASSVGVAGGSHEQYF
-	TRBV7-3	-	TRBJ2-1	TGTGCCAGCAGCCGCCTGGGGTCTGAGCAGTTCTTC	CASSRLGSEQFF
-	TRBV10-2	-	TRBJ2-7	TGCGCCAGCAGTGAGTCGGGGTACGAGCAGTACTTC	CASSESGYEQYF
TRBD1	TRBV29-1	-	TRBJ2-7	TGCAGCTGTCGACAGGGAATCTACGAGCAGTACTTC	CSCRQGIYEQYF
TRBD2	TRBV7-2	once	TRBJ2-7	TGTGCCAGCAGCTTACTCGCGGGAGGGATCGGCGAGCGGTACTTC	CASSLLAGGIGERYF
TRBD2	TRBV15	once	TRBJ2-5	TGTGCCACCAGCGTTGGTAGCGGGGGGCGGGAGACCCAGTACTTC	CATSVGSGGRETQYF
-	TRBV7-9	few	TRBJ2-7	TGTGCCAGCAGCTCAACAGGGTTGTCGAAGGGGGAGCAGTACTTC	CASSSTGLSKGEQYF
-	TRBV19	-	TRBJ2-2	TGTGCCAGTAGTATACAGGGGGGGGACACCGGGGAGCTGTTTTTT	CASSIQGGDTGELFF
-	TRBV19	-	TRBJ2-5	TGTGCCAGTAGTAATCGGGGGACAGAGACCCAGTACTTC	CASSNRGTETQYF
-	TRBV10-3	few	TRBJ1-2	TGTGCCATCTCCGAGTTGGAGGATGGCTACACCTTC	CAISELEDGYTF